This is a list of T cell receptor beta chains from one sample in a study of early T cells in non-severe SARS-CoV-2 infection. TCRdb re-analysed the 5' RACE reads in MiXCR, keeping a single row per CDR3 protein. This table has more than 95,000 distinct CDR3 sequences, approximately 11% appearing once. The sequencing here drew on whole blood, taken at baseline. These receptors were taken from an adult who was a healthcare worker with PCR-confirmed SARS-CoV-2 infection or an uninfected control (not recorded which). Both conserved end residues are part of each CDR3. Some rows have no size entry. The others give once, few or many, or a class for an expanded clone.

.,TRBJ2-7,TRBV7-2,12,CASSDSGDEQYF
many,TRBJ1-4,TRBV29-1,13,CSATGTANEKLFF
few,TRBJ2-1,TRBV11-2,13,CASSLGRGDEQFF
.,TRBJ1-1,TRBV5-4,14,CASSSDNGQGEAFF
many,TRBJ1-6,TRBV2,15,CASSAPGRGNSPLHF
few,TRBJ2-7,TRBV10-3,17,CAISDGLLGSSAREQYF
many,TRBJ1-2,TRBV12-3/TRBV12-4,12,CASSLGTHGYTF
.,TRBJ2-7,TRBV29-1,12,CSAGGDTYEQYF
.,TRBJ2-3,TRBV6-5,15,CASSYSPLETDTQYF
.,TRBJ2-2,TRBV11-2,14,CASSLSINTGELFF
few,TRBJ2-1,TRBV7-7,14,CASSLFQGDNEQFF
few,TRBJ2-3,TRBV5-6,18,CASSLGGGQGGFTDTQYF
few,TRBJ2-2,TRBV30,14,CAWTISRDSGELFF
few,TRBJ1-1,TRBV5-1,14,CASSSTGVGTEAFF
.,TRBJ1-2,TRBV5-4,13,CASSLYQDYGYTF
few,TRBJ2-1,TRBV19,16,CATSRDGYITYNEQFF
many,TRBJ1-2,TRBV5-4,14,CASSFPDRRYGYTF
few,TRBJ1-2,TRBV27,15,CASSLIGGDHYGYTF
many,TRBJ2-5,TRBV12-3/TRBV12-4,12,CASRGPGETQYF
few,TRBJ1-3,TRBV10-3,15,CAIRTTGGTGNTIYF
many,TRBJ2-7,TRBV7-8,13,CASSLESSYEQYF
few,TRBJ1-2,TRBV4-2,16,CASSPRGEAGSYGYTF
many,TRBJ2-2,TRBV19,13,CASSITTAGELFF
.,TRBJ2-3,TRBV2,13,CASGQGITDTQYF
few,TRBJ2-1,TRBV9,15,CASSVGSRGIHEQFF
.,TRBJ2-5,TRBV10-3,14,CAISAGELGETQYF
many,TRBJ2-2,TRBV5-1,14,CASSLRGDTGELFF
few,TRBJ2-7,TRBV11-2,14,CASSPIQGLDEQYF
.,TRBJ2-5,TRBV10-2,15,CASSDAGGPQETQYF
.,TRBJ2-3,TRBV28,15,CATGGLAGRPDTQYF
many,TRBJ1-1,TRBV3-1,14,CASSLGQGRTEAFF
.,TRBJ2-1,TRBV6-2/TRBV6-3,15,CASSQGTIPSDEQFF
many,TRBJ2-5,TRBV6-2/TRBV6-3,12,CASRSGVETQYF
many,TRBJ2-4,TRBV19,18,CASSTSTGLAGRVNIQYF
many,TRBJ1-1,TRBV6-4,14,CASSEGPMNTEAFF
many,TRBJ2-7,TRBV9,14,CASSVGWGAYEQYF
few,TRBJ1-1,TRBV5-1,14,CASSLEAGNTEAFF
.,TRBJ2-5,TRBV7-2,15,CASSLGLAGRETQYF
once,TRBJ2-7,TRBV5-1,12,CASSFGDYEQYF
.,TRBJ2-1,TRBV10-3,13,CATRQGSYNEQFF
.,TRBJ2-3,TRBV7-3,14,CASSRGQATDTQYF
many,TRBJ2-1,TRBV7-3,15,CASSLLAGLRNEQFF
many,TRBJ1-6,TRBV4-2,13,CASSQDYNSPLHF
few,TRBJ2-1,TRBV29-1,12,CSVGHNNNEQFF
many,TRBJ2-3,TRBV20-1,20,CSASGPDVAGFVDNTDTQYF
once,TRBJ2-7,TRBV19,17,CASSSPPGLAGVYEQYF
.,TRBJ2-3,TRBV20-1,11,CSARARDTQYF
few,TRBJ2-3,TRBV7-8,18,CASSLRTSGGVSTDTQYF
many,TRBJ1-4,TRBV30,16,CAWSPGIFSTNEKLFF
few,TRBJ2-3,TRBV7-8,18,CASSLSLRSGASTDTQYF
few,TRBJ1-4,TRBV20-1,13,CSALTRGDEKLFF
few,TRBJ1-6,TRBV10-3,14,CAISVQAGDSPLHF